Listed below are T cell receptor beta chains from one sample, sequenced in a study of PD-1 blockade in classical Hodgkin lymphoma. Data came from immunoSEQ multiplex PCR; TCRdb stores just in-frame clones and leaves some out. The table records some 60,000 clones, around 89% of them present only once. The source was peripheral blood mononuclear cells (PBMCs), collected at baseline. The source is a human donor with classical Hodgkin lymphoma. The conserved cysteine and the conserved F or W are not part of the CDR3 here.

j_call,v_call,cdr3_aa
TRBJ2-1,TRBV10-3,AISKAGSIANEQF
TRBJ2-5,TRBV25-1,ASKDRGHVTQY
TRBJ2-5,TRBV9,ASSIPSGGSETQY
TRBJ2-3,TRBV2,ASSQRGGESSTDTQY
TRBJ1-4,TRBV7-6,ASSLARGRSNEKLF
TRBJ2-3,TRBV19,ASSIGTVTSTDTQY
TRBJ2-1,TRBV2,ASSDGQAVWGEQF
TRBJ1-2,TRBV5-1,ASSLGYGDYGYT
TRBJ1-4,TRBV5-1,ASSVDRAFNEKLF
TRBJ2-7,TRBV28,ASSFPPAREQY
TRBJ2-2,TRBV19,ASRGLAGVTGELF
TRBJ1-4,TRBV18,ASSLGGEKLF
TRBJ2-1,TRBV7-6,ASSLTEAGGIYNEQF
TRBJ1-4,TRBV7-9,ASTRLTGGDEKLF
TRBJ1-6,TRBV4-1,ASSQTQSSNSPLH
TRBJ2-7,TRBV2,ASSLHTGKEY
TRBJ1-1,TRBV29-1,SVPPPGEGTEAF
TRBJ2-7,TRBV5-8,ASSPGGGLAGVRSSYEQY
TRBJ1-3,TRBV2,ASSESDTIY
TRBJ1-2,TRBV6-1,ASTQIGAYGYT